Sequencing of this T cell receptor (beta chain) was carried out in a study of Ad26.COV2.S vaccination and SARS-CoV-2 variants. Turning to the study itself: The donor was enrolled in the Ad26.COV2.S arm of the COV1001 trial. Study-level findings and limits: The TCR breadth and depth analyses may have understated or missed part of the total T cell responses. Non-spike TCR breadth did not differ much between vaccine and placebo recipients.

The treatment here: roughly 18 received Ad26.COV2.S at low or high dose, single or two shots; about 5 received placebo; per-sample allocation not given. It was on day 63 after the first vaccine or placebo injection that samples were taken. Boston provided a donor who was an adult aged 18-55 years. The repertoire was sequenced with immunoSEQ multiplex PCR; TCRdb's copy has only in-frame clones and lacks some. Found here are over 300,000 clones, roughly 85% of them singletons; the top ten hold around 7.3%. As concerns this clone: Its matching antigen is unknown.

This CDR3 spans 15 amino acids. CDR1 and CDR2 (germline): LGHNA, YNFKEQ. The V end was cut by 0 bases, the J end by 2 bases, with 10 bases between. The chain links TRBV4-2 to TRBJ1-2; tentatively, D is TRBD1 (6 bases). The clonotype originates from a person aged 18 to 65 who received the Ad26.COV2.S COVID-19 vaccine or a placebo. The input for sequencing was peripheral blood, taken in a trial of Ad26.COV2.S vaccine versus placebo. This CDR3 is CASSQDPGENYGYTF. CDR3 bases: TGTGCCAGCAGCCAAGACCCAGGGGAGAACTATGGCTACACCTTC.